The 16 T cell receptor beta chains reported below all come from one sample, sequenced in a study of blood T cell repertoires in COVID-19. Method: immunoSEQ multiplex PCR; TCRdb's copy keeps in-frame clones and lacks some. The data show approximately 150,000 clones, with 86% seen just once and roughly 8% held by the top ten. The source material was peripheral blood. Receptors originate from a woman in her fifties or sixties with acute or convalescent COVID-19.

The rearrangement joins TRBV27 to TRBJ1-2; tentatively, D is TRBD1 (6 bases). Germline lookup yields CDR1 MNHEY and CDR2 SMNVEV (reference sequence). V was clipped by 5 bases and J by 8 bases, with 15 bases between them. The length of the CDR3 is 13 residues. The CDR3, as DNA: TGTGCCAGCAGTCCTCGCACAGGGAACGGCTACACCTTC. This gives the protein CASSPRTGNGYTF.

This clone showed up just once. The chain is built from TRBV19 and TRBJ2-1; TRBD1 might be the D (6 bases). The length of the CDR3 is 17 residues. The germline CDR1 and CDR2 sequences are LNHDA and SQIVND (reference sequence). V lost 3 bases and J 2 bases, leaving 17 bases between the germline ends. The CDR3 is CASSIGAFQGPYNEQFF. As DNA, the CDR3 is TGTGCCAGTAGTATTGGGGCCTTCCAGGGGCCCTACAATGAGCAGTTCTTC.

This rearrangement joins TRBV27 to TRBJ1-1, with 9 bases that match TRBD1. The CDR3 extends over 15 amino acids. CDR1 and CDR2 (germline): MNHEY, SMNVEV (reference sequence). Trimming removed 6 bases from V and 2 bases from J; junction bases left unmatched: 7. This CDR3 reads CASSGTGSVNTEAFF. For the CDR3, the DNA is TGTGCCAGCAGCGGGACAGGGTCCGTAAACACTGAAGCTTTCTTT.

This clone has only one observation. The chain has TRBV27 and TRBJ1-2; TRBD1 matches at 7 bases. Germline V gene sequence: CDR1 MNHEY, CDR2 SMNVEV (reference sequence). Germline trimming cut 3 bases from V and 6 bases from J; bases unmatched to any gene: 16. The CDR3 runs to 17 residues. The CDR3 sequence is CASSLRQGSVLLNGYTF. The DNA for the CDR3 is TGTGCCAGCAGTTTGCGACAGGGATCGGTCCTGTTGAATGGCTACACCTTC.

The chain has TRBV5-6 and TRBJ1-1; D possibly corresponds to TRBD1 (6 bases). The CDR3 sequence is 12 residues long. The V end was cut by 4 bases, the J end by 10 bases, with 14 bases between. The germline V gene encodes CDR1 SGHDT and CDR2 YYEEEE. The CDR3 reads CASSQPQGTAFF. DNA of the CDR3: TGTGCCAGCAGCCAACCACAGGGTACAGCTTTCTTT.

The rearrangement links TRBV24-1 to TRBJ2-2, with 7 nucleotides matching TRBD1. Unmatched junction bases numbered 10, after V lost 7 bases and J lost 0 bases. Germline CDR1 and CDR2: KGHDR and SFDVKD. CDR3 size: 17 residues. The CDR3 sequence is CATSITGAFANTGELFF. The CDR3 nucleotides are TGTGCCACCAGCATCACAGGGGCATTCGCGAACACCGGGGAGCTGTTTTTT.

The chain links TRBV18 to TRBJ2-5; unclear D gene. Trimming pared 3 bases from V and 3 bases from J, leaving 5 bases between. CDR1 is KGHSH, CDR2 LQKENI, per germline. This CDR3 has 12 residues. DNA for the CDR3: TGTGCCAGCTCACCCGAGGAAGAGACCCAGTACTTC. It translates to CASSPEEETQYF.

This chain joins TRBV5-1 and TRBJ2-7; the D is unclear. This CDR3 spans 13 amino acids. Per the germline V gene, CDR1 is SGHRS and CDR2 is YFSETQ. V lost 4 bases and J 2 bases, leaving 10 bases between the germline ends. The CDR3 DNA sequence: TGCGCCAGCAGCCCCTCAGGTGCCTACGAGCAGTACTTC. Translated: CASSPSGAYEQYF.

CDR3 DNA: TGTGCCAGTACCTCCAGGGGGACCCAGTACTTC. It specifies CASTSRGTQYF. The rearrangement uses TRBV19 and TRBJ2-5, with D possibly TRBD1 on 6 matching bases. The CDR3 has 11 residues. CDR1 is LNHDA and CDR2 is SQIVND in the germline V gene (reference sequence). Deletions cut 7 bases from V and 7 bases from J, with 10 bases between.

This clone showed up just once. This rearrangement joins TRBV28 to TRBJ2-2, with a tentative D call TRBD2 (5 bases). Germline assignment: CDR1 MDHEN and CDR2 SYDVKM. V was cut by 2 bases and J by 3 bases, with 7 bases left in between. This CDR3 has 14 residues. The CDR3 DNA reads as TGTGCCAGCAGTTTAGGACTTCACACCGGGGAGCTGTTTTTT. Protein product: CASSLGLHTGELFF.

J is TRBJ2-7 and V is TRBV12-2; TRBD2, as called in the table, went unchecked against the DNA. TRBV12-2 corresponds to a pseudogene. The CDR3 runs 15 residues. CDR3 bases: TGTGCAAGTCGCCGCGACCGGGGTGGGCCCTACGAGCAGTACTTC. It specifies CASRRDRGGPYEQYF.

This chain links TRBV28 with TRBJ1-6; D unclear. CDR1 and CDR2 from the germline V gene are MDHEN and SYDVKM. CDR3 length equals 20 residues. V was trimmed by 8 bases and J by 0 bases, leaving 26 bases between them. The CDR3 nucleotides are TGTGCCAGCCTATCATATTTGTCGGGGAGCGCCACCTCCTATAATTCACCCCTCCACTTT. Translated: CASLSYLSGSATSYNSPLHF.

The chain employs TRBV28 and TRBJ1-4; 7 nucleotides agree with TRBD1. The trim removed 4 bases at V and 4 bases at J, leaving 6 bases unmatched. The CDR3 spans 15 residues. CDR1 and CDR2 from the germline V gene are MDHEN and SYDVKM. The CDR3 loop is CASSSWTGDNEKLFF. The CDR3 DNA reads as TGTGCCAGCAGTTCCTGGACAGGCGATAATGAAAAACTGTTTTTT.

The genes are TRBV28 and TRBJ1-3, with 9 bases aligning to TRBD1. With 6 bases clipped from V and 0 bases from J, the junction kept 6 bases outside the gene matches. CDR1 is MDHEN, CDR2 SYDVKM, per germline. The CDR3 loop spans 16 amino acids. The CDR3 sequence is CASSRTGASSGNTIYF. The CDR3 DNA reads as TGTGCCAGCAGCCGGACAGGGGCGAGCTCTGGAAACACCATATATTTT.

This clone appeared a few times. The chain couples TRBV2 to TRBJ1-2, with unresolved D. Trimming removed 7 bases at V and 4 bases at J, with 10 bases between. This CDR3 spans 12 amino acids. Germline CDR1 SNHLY, CDR2 FYNNEI. The CDR3 is CASTQNSYGYTF. The CDR3, as DNA: TGTGCCAGCACGCAGAATTCCTATGGCTACACCTTC.

The genes are TRBV19 and TRBJ1-1; weak D call: TRBD1 (5 bases). V lost 7 bases and J 1 base, leaving 13 bases between the germline ends. Germline V gene data show CDR1 as LNHDA and CDR2 as SQIVND (reference sequence). The CDR3 spans 14 residues. CDR3 DNA sequence: TGTGCCAGTACCGTGACAGTAGAGAACACTGAAGCTTTCTTT. It specifies CASTVTVENTEAFF.